This T cell receptor (beta chain) was recorded in a study of response to subunit inactivated influenza vaccine (dated by TCRdb to 2017 to 2018). About the study as a whole: Deep quantitative profiling of the T cell receptor repertoire was used in the study to follow responses to a trivalent subunit inactivated influenza vaccine.

This clonotype was seen at least ten times. Its antigen remains undetermined. There are no base qualities to consult, and no much larger clone falls within one base. Study-level results and caveats: The authors proposed that each seasonal influenza vaccination may bring in only a limited number of new T cells.

Spanning cysteine to phenylalanine, the CDR3 consists of 13 amino acids. Solely the CDR3 DNA is kept, with 39 bases framed from the first base. CDR1 and CDR2 (SGHRS, YFSETQ) derive from the germline V gene. The trim is 0 bases for V and 3 bases for J, with a gap of 7 bases between the germline ends. Libraries were constructed by RT-PCR. The sequencer was an Illumina HiSeq 2500. Starting from the raw public reads, TCRdb applied fastp trimming at Q25, assembled clones with MiXCR and retained in-frame beta chains. Under each unique CDR3 protein, matching rows form one entry showing the most common genes and DNA. The sample data list roughly 550,000 distinct CDR3 sequences, and approximately 20% of these were observed just once. Approximately 3% of the sample is in the top ten clones. This sample was also put to use in a study of T cells expressing NK-cell markers. As noted in the second study: TCR beta cDNA libraries were made by 5'RACE template switching that added a universal primer site and unique molecular identifiers. Fewer than ten donors provided sorted CD3+CD56+NKG2C+, CD3+CD56+NKG2C- and CD3+CD56-NKG2C+ T-cell subsets, whose TCR beta-chain repertoires were profiled. Seven of the eight sequenced donors were HCMV-seropositive and one was HCMV-seronegative. In several experiments an anti-gammadeltaTCR antibody was added to restrict sorting to alphabetaTCR-expressing T cells. In several donors, the dominant CD3+CD56+NKG2C+ clonotypes were among the top 10 CD8+ clonotypes and accounted for roughly 1.0-8% of CD8+ T cells. Those dominant clonotypes were again the most abundant among CD3+CD56-NKG2C+ cells in a few donors, at roughly 25-60.1%. It remained unclear whether the expanded NKG2C-expressing T cell clones were specific for HCMV antigens. The eight sequenced donors were randomly selected healthy volunteers, three men and five women. A commercial ELISA kit detecting HCMV-specific IgG in serum was used to determine HCMV serostatus. Peripheral blood mononuclear cells were isolated from blood by Ficoll density gradient centrifugation. CD4+ and CD8+ T cells were isolated from PBMC by magnetic immunoseparation with Miltenyi isolation kits. cDNA synthesis was primed from the TCR beta constant segment and was followed by two successive PCR amplification steps. The libraries were sequenced on Illumina HiSeq 2000/2500, MiSeq or NextSeq, producing 2 x 150 bp reads. MIGEC was used to demultiplex reads and group the reads by UMI, and MiTCR was used to assemble and quantify clonotypes. To exclude erroneous sequences, any TCR cDNA sequence not supported by at least two reads was discarded. Downstream repertoire analysis used the tcR package, and clonotypes were matched across fractions by CDR3 nucleotide sequence plus V segment. Antigen specificity was annotated against VDJdb with VDJmatch, allowing one amino acid substitution in CDR3.

The chain was built from TRBV5-1 and TRBJ2-7, with the D gene not clear enough to name. This TCR was sampled from a man aged 45-65 years who received an inactivated influenza vaccine. Donor details come from another sample of the same person, matched by shared clones. This specimen consisted of CD4+ T cells sorted from PBMCs, obtained about 13 days after vaccination. The CDR3 amino acid sequence is: CASSLGDGYEQYF. The nucleotides read TGCGCCAGCAGCTTGGGAGACGGCTACGAGCAGTACTTC.